The next 3 T cell receptor beta chains were all read from a single sample in a study of blood T cell repertoires in COVID-19. Here immunoSEQ multiplex PCR was the method, and the copy in TCRdb shows in-frame clones only, minus some. The sample shows 250,000 to 300,000 clones, approximately 87% of them seen only once. Sequenced material: peripheral blood. The receptors come from a woman in her thirties with COVID-19, enrolled during active disease.

A single count supports this clone. V and J are TRBV27 and TRBJ1-2; a weak D match, TRBD1 (5 bases). V was clipped by 6 bases and J by 2 bases, with 16 bases between them. The germline V gene has CDR1 MNHEY and CDR2 SMNVEV (reference sequence). The length of the CDR3 is 15 residues. CDR3 in DNA: TGTGCCAGCAGGCTAACGGGGGGGGTCAACTATGGCTACACCTTC. Translation: CASRLTGGVNYGYTF.

This clone has only one observation. The V gene is TRBV28, the J gene TRBJ2-7, with D unclear. V lost 1 base to trimming and J lost 2 bases, with 9 bases between them. CDR1 is MDHEN and CDR2 is SYDVKM in the germline V gene. The CDR3 has 14 residues. CDR3 bases: TGTGCCAGCAGTTTATACGCCAGGCCCTACGAGCAGTACTTC. It encodes CASSLYARPYEQYF.

V gene TRBV2 combines with J gene TRBJ2-5; the D is unclear. There are 14 residues in the CDR3. The germline gives CDR1 SNHLY, CDR2 FYNNEI. Trimming cost V 7 bases and J 1 base, with 13 bases left between them. The CDR3 region has the DNA TGTGCCAGCATGTCTCGCGAAACCCAAGAGACCCAGTACTTC. Its protein product is CASMSRETQETQYF.